Below, 10 T cell receptor beta chains from the same sample are listed, as sequenced in a study of early T cells in non-severe SARS-CoV-2 infection. TCRdb reanalysed the 5' RACE reads using MiXCR and keeps one entry per CDR3 protein. This sample has tens of thousands of distinct CDR3 sequences, with around 7% found just once. Sample: whole blood. The receptors stem from an adult who was a healthcare worker with PCR-confirmed SARS-CoV-2 infection or an uninfected control (not recorded which).

This clonotype was seen a handful of times. The V gene is TRBV6-5, the J gene TRBJ2-1; D tentatively fits TRBD1 or TRBD2 (7 bases each). From germline, CDR1 is MNHEY and CDR2 SVGAGI. The CDR3 runs 13 residues. Trimming removed 7 bases from V and 9 bases from J, with 16 bases in between. The CDR3 nucleotides read TGTGCCAGCACCCGCCAGGGGGGGAGTGAGCAGTTCTTC. This codes for CASTRQGGSEQFF.

This clonotype was counted many times. J is TRBJ2-3 and V is TRBV4-1; D gene uncertain. Germline loops: CDR1 MGHRA, CDR2 YSYEKL. CDR3 length: 14 residues. The V end lost 2 bases, the J end lost 4 bases, and 10 bases lay between the germline ends. This CDR3 reads CASSQLSGPDTQYF. In DNA, the CDR3 is TGCGCCAGCAGCCAATTGTCGGGCCCAGATACGCAGTATTTT.

The V gene is TRBV6-6, the J gene TRBJ2-7; 8 nucleotides line up with TRBD1. Trimming removed 3 bases from V and 2 bases from J; junction bases left unmatched: 3. The CDR3 runs 14 residues. CDR1 is MNHNY, CDR2 SVGAGI, per germline (reference sequence). The CDR3 region is CASSYMTGAYEQYF. The CDR3 DNA is TGTGCCAGCAGTTATATGACAGGGGCCTACGAGCAGTACTTC.

This clonotype showed up just a few times. This chain connects TRBV12-3 or TRBV12-4 to TRBJ2-6, with TRBD1 as a possible D gene (5 bases). V was trimmed by 5 bases and J by 0 bases, leaving 17 bases between them. The CDR3 totals 18 residues. DNA of the CDR3: TGTGCCAGCAGTCCCAGGACACAAACCCGCTCTGGGGCCAACGTCCTGACTTTC. This codes for CASSPRTQTRSGANVLTF.

This clonotype was observed at least ten times. V and J are TRBV20-1 and TRBJ2-1, with 12 positions matching TRBD2. Germline CDR1 and CDR2: DFQATT and SNEGSKA (reference sequence). V was pared by 2 bases and J by 7 bases, with 6 bases of the junction left unmatched. This CDR3 spans 15 amino acids. CDR3 sequence reads: CSARPPGLAGNEQFF. As DNA, the CDR3 is TGCAGTGCTAGACCCCCGGGACTAGCGGGTAATGAGCAGTTCTTC.

This clonotype was detected a few times. CDR3 residues: CASSSAVPSYEQYF. Here the CDR3 DNA reads TGTGCCAGCAGCTCGGCGGTCCCCTCCTACGAGCAGTACTTC. The chain employs TRBV5-6 and TRBJ2-7; D gene uncertain. This CDR3 contains 14 residues. Germline loops: CDR1 SGHDT, CDR2 YYEEEE. V dropped 3 bases and J dropped 0 bases, with 10 bases sitting between them.

This clonotype turned up a few times. The chain carries TRBV28 and TRBJ2-5; D ambiguous. V shed 3 bases and J shed 2 bases, with 10 bases lying between them. The V gene's germline CDR1 is MDHEN and CDR2 SYDVKM. This CDR3 has 14 residues. The CDR3 spells CASSLARPQETQYF. For the CDR3, the DNA is TGTGCCAGCAGTTTGGCTCGTCCACAAGAGACCCAGTACTTC.

This clonotype was found many times. The genes are TRBV29-1 and TRBJ2-5, with TRBD2 matching over 7 bases. Germline CDR1 is SQVTM and CDR2 is ANQGSEA. With 3 bases clipped from V and 5 bases from J, the junction kept 3 bases outside the gene matches. The CDR3 is made up of 12 amino acids. Here the CDR3 reads CSVEGGEETQYF. CDR3 nucleotides: TGCAGCGTTGAGGGAGGGGAGGAGACCCAGTACTTC.

The DNA of the CDR3 is TGTGCCAGCAGCAGAGATATCGGGACAGGCGGCGGAAACACCATATATTTT. Its protein product is CASSRDIGTGGGNTIYF. The J gene is TRBJ1-3, the V gene TRBV9; 8 positions match TRBD1. With V trimmed by 4 bases and J by 4 bases, 13 bases remained unmatched. In germline, CDR1 is SGDLS, CDR2 YYNGEE. The CDR3 has 17 amino acids.

This clonotype came up a few times. The rearrangement joins TRBV6-5 to TRBJ2-2, with 12 bases identical to TRBD2. Germline CDR1 is MNHEY and CDR2 is SVGAGI. The CDR3 runs 16 residues. J lost 4 bases, V lost 6 bases, and 6 bases had no gene match. The CDR3 bases are TGTGCCAGCAGCCGAGGACTAGCGGGAAGCACCGGGGAGCTGTTTTTT. Translated, it gives CASSRGLAGSTGELFF.